This T cell receptor (beta chain) was profiled in a study of T cell responses to AZD1222 COVID-19 vaccine. The study's findings and limits: Females made up more of the donors, who were largely white British, and clonal diversity may have come out too low.

Sequencing used immunoSEQ multiplex PCR; TCRdb keeps in-frame clones, though not all of them. There are about 130,000 clones in the sample; around 90% occur only once, and over 15% lies in the top ten. This clone is a singleton in its sample. Its target is unknown. The CDR3 loop spans 12 amino acids. The germline V gene has CDR1 KGHSH and CDR2 LQKENI. Trimming took 1 base from V and 5 from J, leaving 5 bases between them. This chain joins TRBV18 and TRBJ2-5; D possibly corresponds to TRBD2 (5 bases). The TCR was taken from an adult in good health. The specimen was peripheral blood, collected on day 0 of MenACWY control vaccination. DNA for the CDR3: TGTGCCAGCTCACCACGGGAGGAGACCCAGTACTTC. This translates into CASSPREETQYF.